A selection of T cell receptor beta chains follows, all from one sample in a study of neurological immune-mediated disorders. TCRdb passed the 5' RACE reads through MiXCR, listing each CDR3 protein once. The sample holds under 75,000 distinct CDR3 sequences, more than 4.5% seen once. The sample comprised PBMCs. All receptors come from a human donor with multiple sclerosis. The donor label of this sample is uncertain. The CDR3 runs from the conserved cysteine through the conserved F or W. The D gene is left open where the match is weak. Rows give clone size only sometimes, using once, few, many, or a class for an expanded clone.

v_gene,d_gene,j_gene,abundance,CDR3aa,CDR3nt
TRBV29-1,.,TRBJ1-2,.,CSVEGLRGAGYTF,TGCAGCGTTGAAGGATTGAGAGGGGCTGGCTACACCTTC
TRBV4-1,TRBD1,TRBJ1-2,many,CASSQPRTGGNYGYTF,TGCGCCAGCAGCCAGCCCAGGACAGGGGGAAACTATGGCTACACCTTC
TRBV5-1,.,TRBJ2-3,many,CASSLVQDPTDTQYF,TGCGCCAGCAGCTTGGTACAGGACCCCACAGATACGCAGTATTTT
TRBV20-1,.,TRBJ1-2,many,CSASPHTPTYGYTF,TGCAGTGCTAGTCCCCATACCCCTACCTATGGCTACACCTTC
TRBV6-6,TRBD1,TRBJ1-5,.,CASMGQGSNQPQHF,TGTGCCAGCATGGGACAGGGTAGCAATCAGCCCCAGCATTTT
TRBV20-1,.,TRBJ2-5,many,CSARDDQEETQYF,TGCAGTGCTAGAGATGATCAGGAAGAGACCCAGTACTTC
TRBV29-1,.,TRBJ2-7,many,CSVGRPPEQYF,TGCAGCGTTGGACGACCTCCCGAGCAGTACTTC
TRBV7-2,.,TRBJ2-2,many,CASSLRSLLNTGELFF,TGTGCCAGCAGCCTCCGGTCCTTATTGAACACCGGGGAGCTGTTTTTT
TRBV5-5,.,TRBJ1-1,many,CASNRLGGMNTEAFF,TGTGCCAGCAACCGCCTTGGGGGGATGAACACTGAAGCTTTCTTT
TRBV5-1,.,TRBJ1-6,many,CASSFSSSGSVNSPLHF,TGCGCCAGCAGCTTCTCCAGTTCGGGGAGCGTTAATTCACCCCTCCACTTT
TRBV20-1,TRBD2,TRBJ2-1,.,CSARILAGGSYNEQFF,TGCAGTGCTAGAATATTAGCGGGGGGCTCCTACAATGAGCAGTTCTTC
TRBV5-1,.,TRBJ1-4,many,CASSGGGLATNEKLFF,TGCGCCAGCAGCGGAGGGGGACTTGCAACTAATGAAAAACTGTTTTTT
TRBV12-3/TRBV12-4,.,TRBJ1-5,many,CASSLAALQPQHF,TGTGCCAGCAGTTTGGCGGCTCTGCAGCCCCAGCATTTT
TRBV5-1,.,TRBJ1-4,many,CASSGGTRKTTNEKLFF,TGCGCCAGCAGCGGTGGGACACGAAAAACAACTAATGAAAAACTGTTTTTT
TRBV20-1,TRBD1,TRBJ1-4,many,CSASQPGTGNEKLFF,TGCAGTGCTAGCCAACCCGGGACAGGGAATGAAAAACTGTTTTTT
TRBV6-5,.,TRBJ1-1,many,CASSSGIGYTEAFF,TGTGCCAGCAGTTCAGGAATAGGGTACACTGAAGCTTTCTTT